This T cell receptor beta chain was observed in a study of shared clonotypes between healthy human individuals. The protocol was immunoSEQ multiplex PCR, while the TCRdb copy is restricted to in-frame clones and leaves out a portion. The repertoire holds 2 million to 2.5 million clones, with 93% as singletons. A note on this clone: What it recognizes is unknown. The same CDR3 arises from other DNA sequences in this sample as well.

Selected positively for CCR7 and CD45RO-negative, naive CD8 cells excluded terminally differentiated effector memory CD45RA+ cells. The CDR3 sequence is 14 residues long. The V segment lost 8 bases and the J segment 4 bases; nucleotides outside the gene matches: 9. CDR1 and CDR2 (germline): MGHRA, YSYEKL. Findings of the study overall: Generation probability values for non-shared clonotypes were lower than those for clonotypes shared by all four donors.

This receptor was obtained from a man younger than 30 in good health. Some clones in this sample may be carry-over from other donors' samples. The sequencing sample was made of naive CD8+ T cells from PBMCs. The chain is built from TRBV4-1 and TRBJ2-7, with 9 nucleotides matching TRBD1. The chain's CDR3 is CASSFRDRVYEQYF. DNA for the CDR3: TGCGCCAGCTCCTTTCGGGACAGGGTGTACGAGCAGTACTTC.